This T cell receptor beta chain was profiled in a study of regulatory T cells in long-lasting Graves disease. Study-wide findings and caveats: Less diverse TCR repertoires were seen in persistent Graves' patients than in newly diagnosed ones. Favored usage of TRBV28, TRBJ1-2 and TRBJ2-5 was recorded in persistent disease.

This CDR3 spans 16 amino acids. V lost 0 bases, J lost 0 bases, and 9 bases lay in between. Germline V CDR1 and CDR2: LGHDT, YNNKEL (reference sequence). Documented time point: newly diagnosed GD, antithyroid drugs for less than 3 months. The TCR library was made from RNA that had been extracted from PBMCs in TRIzol. Around 9 milliliters of peripheral blood were drawn into EDTA tubes. The TCR beta library used iRepertoire HTBI primers with Arm-PCR amplification of CDR3. TCRdb analysed the multiplex PCR reads with MiXCR anew, one entry per CDR3 protein. The table shows under 450,000 distinct CDR3 sequences, with roughly 15% occurring only once. This clonotype appeared a few times. Its matching antigen is unknown. These data are also associated with another study on T cells in Graves' hyperthyroidism and ophthalmopathy.

The sequence was obtained from a woman younger than 30 with Graves disease. This material consisted of peripheral blood mononuclear cells (PBMCs), taken at new diagnosis, from a patient treated with antithyroid drugs. The chain links TRBV3-1 to TRBJ1-3, with D perhaps matching TRBD1 (5 bases). CDR3 coding DNA: TGTGCCAGCAGCCAAGAGGACAACCCCTCTGGAAACACCATATATTTT. As protein: CASSQEDNPSGNTIYF.